This is a list of T cell receptor beta chains from one sample in a study of T cell responses to AZD1222 COVID-19 vaccine. Clones were sequenced by immunoSEQ multiplex PCR, and TCRdb holds only the in-frame ones, with some missing. The sample shows over 85,000 clones, more than 70% of them seen only once. The material sequenced was peripheral blood, taken on day 0 of AZD1222 vaccination. The receptors shown here come from an adult in good health. Both conserved end residues are part of each CDR3. The order of the fields is V gene, CDR3 protein.

TRBV4-1,CASSQDLGRNSGNTIYF
TRBV19,CASIQDRGATEAFF
TRBV6-4,CASSELAGTTDTQYF
TRBV27,CASSRLAIQETQYF
TRBV7-2,CASSLVPGGGEAFF
TRBV24-1,CATSDSGTSGTGELFF
TRBV23-1,CASSQTLPGDPDPNTSDDTEAFF
TRBV7-9,CASSLGDSSYNEQFF
TRBV6-1,CASSEGGQNTEAFF
TRBV6-5,CASSSWGLNTEAFF
TRBV5-5,CASSPGWSSTDTQYF
TRBV5-1,CASSLARPTIGSPLHF
TRBV5-1,CASSLTTLAGYTDTQYF
TRBV7-7,CASSKVVTSSYNEQFF
TRBV6-5,CASSYSERGGETQYF
TRBV18,CASSSQLDTQYF
TRBV7-2,CASSLQGNQPQHF
TRBV6-5,CASSLGGVGTEAFF
TRBV12-3/TRBV12-4,CASSLYNEQFF
TRBV27,CASSLSRESYNEQFF
TRBV5-4,CASSSDGQGRYEKLFF
TRBV7-8,CASSPLAGEVAGELFF
TRBV5-1,CASSLDGSPNQPQHF
TRBV30,CAWSSRWETQYF
TRBV6-5,CASWRNTIYF
TRBV20-1,CSARDPPGYTF
TRBV19,CASAGGANTGELFF
TRBV5-6,CASSLEGTEAFF
TRBV7-3,CASSLSGANEQFF
TRBV18,CASSPRGRGSPLHF
TRBV28,CASSFGGSGNTIYF
TRBV7-9,CASSLAMARGSNSPLHF
TRBV6-6,CASRSQVMNTEAFF
TRBV18,CASSPPTFQETQYF
TRBV11-2,CASSYPWAYNSPLHF
TRBV29-1,CSTGDRPGELFF
TRBV7-9,CASSLDRGLYNEQFF
TRBV9,CASSDRTYLAKNIQYF
TRBV30,CGTGPSGNTIYF
TRBV27,CASGLTGARAAGYTF
TRBV19,CASSQGGQPQHF
TRBV11-3,CASSAPNEKLFF
TRBV18,CASSPQGLRQGIAEAFF
TRBV24-1,CATSDSARETQYF
TRBV5-1,CASSGGQSNSPLHF
TRBV7-2,CASSLGGLFTGELFF
TRBV2,CASKGGGYEQFF
TRBV19,CASSMATLNTEAFF
TRBV7-2,CASSKRQGGSYGYTF
TRBV5-4,CASSIDQFPKNIQYF
TRBV28,CASRQALNTEAFF
TRBV10-3,CAISESLAGKTQYF
TRBV11-3,CASSLSGETMGYTF